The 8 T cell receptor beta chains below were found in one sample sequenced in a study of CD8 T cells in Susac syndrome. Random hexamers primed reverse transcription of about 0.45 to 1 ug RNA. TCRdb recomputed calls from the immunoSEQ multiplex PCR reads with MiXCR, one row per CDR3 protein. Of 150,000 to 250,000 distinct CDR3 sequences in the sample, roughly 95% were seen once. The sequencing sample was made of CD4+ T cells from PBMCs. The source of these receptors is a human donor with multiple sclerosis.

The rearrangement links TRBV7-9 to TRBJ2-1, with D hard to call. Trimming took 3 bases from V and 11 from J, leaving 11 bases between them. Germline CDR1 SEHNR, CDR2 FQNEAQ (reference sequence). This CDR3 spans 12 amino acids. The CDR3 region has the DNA TGTGCCAGCAGCTTCCATTCGGCGCAGCAGTTCTTC. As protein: CASSFHSAQQFF.

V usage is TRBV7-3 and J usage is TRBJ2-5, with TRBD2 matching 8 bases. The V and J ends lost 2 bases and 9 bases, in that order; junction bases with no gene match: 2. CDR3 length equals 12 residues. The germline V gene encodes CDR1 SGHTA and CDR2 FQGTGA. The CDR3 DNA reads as TGTGCCAGCAGCTTACCCGGGGGGGCCCAGTACTTC. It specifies CASSLPGGAQYF. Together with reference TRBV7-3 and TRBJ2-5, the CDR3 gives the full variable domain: GAGVSQTPSNKVTEKGKYVELRCDPISGHTALYWYRQSLGQGPEFLIYFQGTGAADDSGLPNDRFFAVRPEGSVSTLKIQRTERGDSAVYLCASSLPGGAQYFGPGTRLLVL.

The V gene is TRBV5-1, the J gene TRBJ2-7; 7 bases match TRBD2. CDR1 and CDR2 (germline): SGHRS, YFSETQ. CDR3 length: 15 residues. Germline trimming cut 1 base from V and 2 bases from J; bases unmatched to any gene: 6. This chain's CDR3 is CASSLLAGETYEQYF. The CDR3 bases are TGCGCCAGCAGCTTGTTGGCGGGAGAGACCTACGAGCAGTACTTC.

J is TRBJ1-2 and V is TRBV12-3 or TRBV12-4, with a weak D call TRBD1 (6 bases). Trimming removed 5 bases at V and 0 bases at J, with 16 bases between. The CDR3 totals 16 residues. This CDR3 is CASSPPPDRANYGYTF. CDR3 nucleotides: TGTGCCAGCAGTCCCCCACCGGACAGAGCTAACTATGGCTACACCTTC.

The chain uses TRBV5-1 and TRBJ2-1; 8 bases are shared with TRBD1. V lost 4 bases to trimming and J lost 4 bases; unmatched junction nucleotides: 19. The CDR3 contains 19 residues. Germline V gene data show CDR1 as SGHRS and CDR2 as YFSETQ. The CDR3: CASSGGTGSHIRIYNEQFF. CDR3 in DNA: TGCGCCAGCAGCGGAGGGACAGGTTCCCATATACGGATTTACAATGAGCAGTTCTTC.

The CDR3 DNA follows: TGTGCCAGCCAGGGGCGGTATGAGCAGTTCTTC. Translating gives CASQGRYEQFF. This chain links TRBV12-3 or TRBV12-4 with TRBJ2-1; maybe TRBD1 (6 bases). Between the trimmed V and J ends, which lost 8 bases and 8 bases, there was a span of 10 bases. The CDR3 length is 11 residues.

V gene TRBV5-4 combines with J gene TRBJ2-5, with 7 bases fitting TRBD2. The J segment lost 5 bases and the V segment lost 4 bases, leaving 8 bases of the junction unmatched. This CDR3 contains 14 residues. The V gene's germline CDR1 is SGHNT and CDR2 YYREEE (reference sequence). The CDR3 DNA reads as TGTGCCAGCAGCCCGGTGGGGGGGAAGGAGACCCAGTACTTC. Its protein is CASSPVGGKETQYF.

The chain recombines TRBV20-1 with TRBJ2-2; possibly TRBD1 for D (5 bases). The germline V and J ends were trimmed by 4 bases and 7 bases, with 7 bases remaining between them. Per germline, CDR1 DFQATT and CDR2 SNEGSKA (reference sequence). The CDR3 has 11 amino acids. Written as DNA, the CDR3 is TGCAGTGCTACAGGGTACGGGGAGCTGTTTTTT. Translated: CSATGYGELFF.